This note documents a single TCR beta chain sequence. The data are from a study of graft-versus-host responses after intestinal transplantation. Study-wide context: Anti-thymocyte globulin induction preceded about 3 years of tacrolimus and steroid maintenance in all recipients.

Libraries were prepared by immunoSEQ multiplex PCR; TCRdb keeps only in-frame clonotypes and omits some of them. This sample carries roughly 97,000 clones, 75% to 95% of them seen once, and the ten largest clones take roughly 15%. Trimming left V 7 bases short and J 9 bases short, with 25 bases between. Germline-derived CDR1 and CDR2 are MNHNY and SVGAGI (reference sequence). The CDR3 spans 16 residues. The source is a human patient who received an intestinal transplant, so some T cells may come from the graft donor. The genes are TRBV6-6 and TRBJ2-1, with D maybe TRBD1 (6 bases). The sequencing used PBMCs, collected 453 days after intestinal transplant. CDR3 in DNA: TGTGCCAGCAACAATTACCGGGACACCAAAAGAGGTGAGCAGTTCTTC. Its protein product is CASNNYRDTKRGEQFF.